The rows below give T cell receptor beta chains drawn from one sample of a study of blood T cells in healthy people across ages. TCRdb reprocessed the 5' RACE reads via MiXCR and lists one record per CDR3 protein. The sample comprises over a million distinct CDR3 sequences, approximately 25% of which are singletons, and around 0.75% rests with the top ten. These records were also assigned to another study, of T cells of mothers and their children.

Sequenced material: blood. The source is a girl aged 2 to 9 in good health. CDR3s include the opening cysteine and the closing phenylalanine or tryptophan. The D gene is left open where the match is weak. Clone size is shown for a subset of rows, as once, few, many or a class of expanded clone.

abundance	v_gene	j_gene	d_gene	CDR3nt	CDR3aa
.	TRBV12-3/TRBV12-4	TRBJ1-1	TRBD1	TGTGCCAGCAGGGGAGCGGACAGGGAAACTGAAGCTTTCTTT	CASRGADRETEAFF
once	TRBV6-6	TRBJ1-4	.	TGTGCCAGCAGCCCCGGTCGGGGAAGAGCTAATGAAAAACTGTTTTTT	CASSPGRGRANEKLFF
few	TRBV7-8	TRBJ2-5	.	TGTGCCAGCAGTCGAAGGGAAGAGACCCAGTACTTC	CASSRREETQYF
.	TRBV10-3	TRBJ2-5	TRBD1	TGTGCCATCAACCCCAGGGACAGTTCGGAGCAGTACTTC	CAINPRDSSEQYF
few	TRBV29-1	TRBJ2-5	.	TGCAGCGTTGAATTCTCTACTTTGACAGACCCCCGGGAGACCCAGTACTTC	CSVEFSTLTDPRETQYF
.	TRBV27	TRBJ2-7	TRBD2	TGTGCCAGCAGTTCGCGGGCGGGAGCACAAGGGGTCTACGAGCAGTACTTC	CASSSRAGAQGVYEQYF
few	TRBV20-1	TRBJ1-4	.	TGCAGTGCTAGATCGGATTCCCCCCTAGCTAATGAAAAACTGTTTTTT	CSARSDSPLANEKLFF
.	TRBV10-3	TRBJ2-7	.	TGTGCCATCAGTGACCCGGCCGGGCGGCGCGAGCAGTACTTC	CAISDPAGRREQYF
.	TRBV28	TRBJ2-6	.	TGTGCCAGCACTAAAAGGGGAAGTGGGGCCAACGTCCTGACTTTC	CASTKRGSGANVLTF
.	TRBV5-8	TRBJ2-3	TRBD1	TGTGCCAGCAGCTTGGGAGTTTATAGTGGGACAGGGGTTGGAGATACGCAGTATTTT	CASSLGVYSGTGVGDTQYF
.	TRBV12-5	TRBJ2-5	.	TGTGCTGGTGGCGACGGAAAAGAGACCCAGTACTTC	CAGGDGKETQYF
many	TRBV20-1	TRBJ2-5	.	TGCAGTGCTAGAGGCATTTCCGGAGAGACCCAGTACTTC	CSARGISGETQYF